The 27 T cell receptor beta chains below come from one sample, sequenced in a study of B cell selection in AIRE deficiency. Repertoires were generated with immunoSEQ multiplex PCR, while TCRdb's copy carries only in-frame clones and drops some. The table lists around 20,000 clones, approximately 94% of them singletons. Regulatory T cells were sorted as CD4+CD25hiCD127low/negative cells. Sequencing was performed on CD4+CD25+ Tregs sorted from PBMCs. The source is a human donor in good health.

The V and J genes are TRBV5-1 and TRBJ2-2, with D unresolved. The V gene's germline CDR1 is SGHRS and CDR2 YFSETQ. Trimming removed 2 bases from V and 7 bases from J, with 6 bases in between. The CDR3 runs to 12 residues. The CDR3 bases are TGCGCCAGCAGCTTTGGGTTCGGGGAGCTGTTTTTT. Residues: CASSFGFGELFF.

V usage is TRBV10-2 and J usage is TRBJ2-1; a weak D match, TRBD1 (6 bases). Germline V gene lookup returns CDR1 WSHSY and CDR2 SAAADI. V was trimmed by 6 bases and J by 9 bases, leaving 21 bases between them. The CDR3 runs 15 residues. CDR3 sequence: CASRRQGRGDGEQFF. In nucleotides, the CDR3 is TGCGCCAGCAGAAGGCAGGGGAGAGGGGATGGTGAGCAGTTCTTC.

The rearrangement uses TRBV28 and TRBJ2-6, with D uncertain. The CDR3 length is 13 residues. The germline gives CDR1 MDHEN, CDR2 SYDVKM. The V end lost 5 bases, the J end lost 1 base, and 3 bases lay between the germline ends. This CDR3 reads CASSGSGANVLTF. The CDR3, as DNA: TGTGCCAGCAGTGGTTCTGGGGCCAACGTCCTGACTTTC.

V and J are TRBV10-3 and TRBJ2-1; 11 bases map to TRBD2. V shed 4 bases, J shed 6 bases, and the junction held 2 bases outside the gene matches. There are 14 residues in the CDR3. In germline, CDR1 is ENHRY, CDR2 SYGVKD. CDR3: CAISASGRSNEQFF. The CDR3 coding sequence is TGTGCCATCAGTGCTAGCGGGAGGTCCAATGAGCAGTTCTTC.

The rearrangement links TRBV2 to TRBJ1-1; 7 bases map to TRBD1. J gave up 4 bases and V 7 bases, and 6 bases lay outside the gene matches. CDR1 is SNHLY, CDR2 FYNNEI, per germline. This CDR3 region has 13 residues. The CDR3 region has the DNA TGTGCCAGCAAGGGACAGCTGGGCACTGAAGCTTTCTTT. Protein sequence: CASKGQLGTEAFF.

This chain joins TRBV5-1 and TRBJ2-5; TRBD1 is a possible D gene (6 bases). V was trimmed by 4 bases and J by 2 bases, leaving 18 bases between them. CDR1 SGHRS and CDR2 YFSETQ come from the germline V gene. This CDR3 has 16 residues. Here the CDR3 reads CASSRAVYREQETQYF. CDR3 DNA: TGCGCCAGCAGCCGGGCCGTGTACAGGGAACAAGAGACCCAGTACTTC.

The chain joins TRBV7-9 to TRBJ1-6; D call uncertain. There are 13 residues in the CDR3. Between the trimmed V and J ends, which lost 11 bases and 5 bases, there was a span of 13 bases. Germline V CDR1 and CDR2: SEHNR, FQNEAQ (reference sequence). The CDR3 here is CAGSSGNNSPLHF. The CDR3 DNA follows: TGTGCCGGGTCCTCGGGGAATAATTCACCCCTCCACTTT.

Here the CDR3 DNA reads TGTGCCAGTAGTCGGACGGGCGAGACCCAGTACTTC. Its translation: CASSRTGETQYF. The chain joins TRBV19 to TRBJ2-5, with unresolved D. Germline CDR1 is LNHDA and CDR2 is SQIVND (reference sequence). Trimming removed 5 bases from V and 5 bases from J, with 9 bases in between. The CDR3 is 12 residues long.

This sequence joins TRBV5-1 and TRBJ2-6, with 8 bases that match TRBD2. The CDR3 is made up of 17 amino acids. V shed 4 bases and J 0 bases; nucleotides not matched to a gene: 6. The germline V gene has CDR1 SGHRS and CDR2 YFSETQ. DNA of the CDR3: TGCGCCAGCAGCCTTAGCGGGACTTTCTCTGGGGCCAACGTCCTGACTTTC. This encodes CASSLSGTFSGANVLTF.

CDR3 DNA: TGTGCCAGCAGCCCCCGCCCCCGCACAGATACGCAGTATTTT. Protein: CASSPRPRTDTQYF. The rearrangement joins TRBV9 to TRBJ2-3; no clear D gene. CDR3 length: 14 residues. Trimming took off 4 bases at V and 1 base at J, with 10 bases between the two ends. Germline CDR1 and CDR2: SGDLS and YYNGEE. Complete variable domain (other parts from reference TRBV9 and TRBJ2-3): DSGVTQTPKHLITATGQRVTLRCSPRSGDLSVYWYQQSLDQGLQFLIQYYNGEERAKGNILERFSAQQFPDLHSELNLSSLELGDSALYFCASSPRPRTDTQYFGPGTRLTVL.

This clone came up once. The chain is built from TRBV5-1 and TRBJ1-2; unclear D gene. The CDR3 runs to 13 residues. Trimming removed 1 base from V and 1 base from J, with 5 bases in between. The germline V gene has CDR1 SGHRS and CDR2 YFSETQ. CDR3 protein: CASSLTDNYGYTF. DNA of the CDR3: TGCGCCAGCAGCTTGACTGATAACTATGGCTACACCTTC.

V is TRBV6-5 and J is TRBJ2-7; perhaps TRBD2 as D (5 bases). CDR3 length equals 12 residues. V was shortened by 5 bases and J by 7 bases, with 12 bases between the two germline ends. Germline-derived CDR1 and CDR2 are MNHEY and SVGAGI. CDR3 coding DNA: TGTGCCAGCAGTGCCCACGGCGGGGAGCAGTACTTC. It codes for CASSAHGGEQYF.

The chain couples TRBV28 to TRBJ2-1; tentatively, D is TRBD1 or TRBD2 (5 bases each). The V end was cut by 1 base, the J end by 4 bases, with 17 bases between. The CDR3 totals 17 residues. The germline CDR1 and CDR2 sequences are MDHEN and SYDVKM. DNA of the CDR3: TGTGCCAGCAGTTTATCCGGGACCGAAGCCTTTTACAATGAGCAGTTCTTC. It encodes CASSLSGTEAFYNEQFF.

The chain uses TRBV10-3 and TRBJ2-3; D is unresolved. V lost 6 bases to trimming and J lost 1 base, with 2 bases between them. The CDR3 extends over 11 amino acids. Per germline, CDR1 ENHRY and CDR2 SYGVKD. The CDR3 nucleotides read TGTGCCATCAGCGGCACAGATACGCAGTATTTT. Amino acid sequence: CAISGTDTQYF.

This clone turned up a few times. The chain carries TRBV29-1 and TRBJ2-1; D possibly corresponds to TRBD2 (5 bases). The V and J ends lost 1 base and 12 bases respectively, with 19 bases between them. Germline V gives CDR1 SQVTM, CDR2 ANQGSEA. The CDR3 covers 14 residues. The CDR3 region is CSVEAYGLSAVQFF. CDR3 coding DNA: TGCAGCGTTGAAGCCTACGGACTCTCCGCGGTGCAGTTCTTC.

CDR3 sequence reads: CASSLGLAVYNEQFF. The CDR3 DNA reads as TGTGCCAGCAGCTTAGGACTAGCGGTCTACAATGAGCAGTTCTTC. The gene calls are TRBV5-4 and TRBJ2-1; 10 bases fit TRBD2. Per germline, CDR1 SGHNT and CDR2 YYREEE (reference sequence). The CDR3 spans 15 residues. V shed 2 bases, J shed 3 bases, and the junction held 2 bases outside the gene matches. Complete variable domain (other parts from reference TRBV5-4 and TRBJ2-1): ETGVTQSPTHLIKTRGQQVTLRCSSQSGHNTVSWYQQALGQGPQFIFQYYREEENGRGNFPPRFSGLQFPNYSSELNVNALELDDSALYLCASSLGLAVYNEQFFGPGTRLTVL.

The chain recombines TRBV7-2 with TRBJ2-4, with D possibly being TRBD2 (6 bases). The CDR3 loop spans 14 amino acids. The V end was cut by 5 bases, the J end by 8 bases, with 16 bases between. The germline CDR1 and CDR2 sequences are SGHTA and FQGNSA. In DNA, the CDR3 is TGTGCCAGCAGCACCCGGGTAGCGGTGGACATTCAGTACTTC. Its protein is CASSTRVAVDIQYF.

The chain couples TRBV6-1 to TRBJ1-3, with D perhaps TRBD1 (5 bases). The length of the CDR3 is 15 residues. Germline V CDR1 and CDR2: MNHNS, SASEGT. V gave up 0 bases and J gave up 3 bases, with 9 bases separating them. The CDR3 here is CASSEALGVGNTIYF. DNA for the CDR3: TGTGCCAGCAGTGAAGCGCTAGGGGTTGGAAACACCATATATTTT.

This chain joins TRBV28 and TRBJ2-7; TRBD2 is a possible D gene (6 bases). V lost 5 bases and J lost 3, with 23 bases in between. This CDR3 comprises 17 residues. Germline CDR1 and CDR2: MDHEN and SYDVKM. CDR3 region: CASSGGFGGQTLYEQYF. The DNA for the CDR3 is TGTGCCAGCAGTGGGGGGTTCGGTGGCCAAACCCTCTACGAGCAGTACTTC.

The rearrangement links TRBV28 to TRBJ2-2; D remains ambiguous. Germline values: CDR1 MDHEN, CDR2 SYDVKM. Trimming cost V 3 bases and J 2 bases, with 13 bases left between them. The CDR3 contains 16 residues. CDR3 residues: CASSFLWQPNTGELFF. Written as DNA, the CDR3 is TGTGCCAGCAGTTTTCTCTGGCAGCCTAACACCGGGGAGCTGTTTTTT.

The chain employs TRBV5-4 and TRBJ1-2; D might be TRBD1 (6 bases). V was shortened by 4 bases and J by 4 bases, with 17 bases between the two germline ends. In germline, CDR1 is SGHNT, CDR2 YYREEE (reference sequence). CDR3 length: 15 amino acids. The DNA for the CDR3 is TGTGCCAGCAGCGCCCAGGTGTGGGGGGCCTATGGCTACACCTTC. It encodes CASSAQVWGAYGYTF.

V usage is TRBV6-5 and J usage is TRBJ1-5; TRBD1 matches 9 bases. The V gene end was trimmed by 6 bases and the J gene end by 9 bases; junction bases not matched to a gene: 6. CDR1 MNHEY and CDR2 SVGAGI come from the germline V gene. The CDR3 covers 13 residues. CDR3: CASRPTGGLPQHF. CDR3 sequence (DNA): TGTGCCAGCAGGCCGACAGGGGGGTTGCCCCAGCATTTT.

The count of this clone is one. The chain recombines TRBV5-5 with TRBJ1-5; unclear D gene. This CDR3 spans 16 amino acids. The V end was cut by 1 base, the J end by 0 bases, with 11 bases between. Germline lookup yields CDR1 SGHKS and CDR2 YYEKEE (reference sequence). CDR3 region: CASSLRGPNSNQPQHF. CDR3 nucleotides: TGTGCCAGCAGCTTGCGAGGGCCGAATAGCAATCAGCCCCAGCATTTT.

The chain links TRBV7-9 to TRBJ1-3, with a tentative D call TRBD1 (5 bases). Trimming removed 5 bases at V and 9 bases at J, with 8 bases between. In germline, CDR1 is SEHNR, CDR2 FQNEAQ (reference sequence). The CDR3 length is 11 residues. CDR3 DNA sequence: TGTGCCAGCAGCCACAGGTCCACCATATATTTT. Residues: CASSHRSTIYF.

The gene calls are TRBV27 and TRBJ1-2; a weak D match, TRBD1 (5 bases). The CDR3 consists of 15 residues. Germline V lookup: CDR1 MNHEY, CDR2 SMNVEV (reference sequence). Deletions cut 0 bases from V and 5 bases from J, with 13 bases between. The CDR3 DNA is TGTGCCAGCAGTTTATCGATAGGGACCCTATATGGCTACACCTTC. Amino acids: CASSLSIGTLYGYTF.

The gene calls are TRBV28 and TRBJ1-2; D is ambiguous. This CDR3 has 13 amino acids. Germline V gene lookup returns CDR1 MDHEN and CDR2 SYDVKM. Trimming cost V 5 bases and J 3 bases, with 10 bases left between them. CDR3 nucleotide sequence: TGTGCCAGCAGTCCCTCCGGTCACTATGGCTACACCTTC. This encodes CASSPSGHYGYTF.

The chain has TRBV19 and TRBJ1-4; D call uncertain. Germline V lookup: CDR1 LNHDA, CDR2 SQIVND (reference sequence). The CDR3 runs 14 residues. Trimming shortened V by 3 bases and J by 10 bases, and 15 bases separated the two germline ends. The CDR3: CASSIGNFEGKLFF. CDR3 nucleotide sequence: TGTGCCAGTAGTATCGGGAACTTCGAAGGAAAACTGTTTTTT.